This entry features one TCR beta chain sequence. This clonotype was counted only a few times. Its antigen remains unidentified. No much larger clone exists at a distance of one base, and base qualities are not known. The data are from a study of CD8+CD57+ T cells in acquired aplastic anemia (dated by TCRdb to the late 2010s). Broadly, across the study: Extracted DNA from sorted CD4+ and CD8+ cells averaged 3.2 ug, ranging from roughly 0.17 to 30 ug. For healthy donor samples, the average read count was about 10 million for CD4+ cells and 11 million to 13 million for CD8+ cells.

V and J are trimmed by 4 bases and 4 bases, and the gene matches miss 7 bases of the junction. Looking up the germline V gene yields CDR1 SGDLS and CDR2 YYNGEE. The CDR3 sequence holds 14 residues, the cysteine and phenylalanine included. Here the CDR3 DNA is all that survives: 42 bases in frame from base 1. In this study, sorted CD4+ and CD8+ T cells from the blood of healthy subjects and of severe aplastic anemia patients had their TCR repertoires deep-sequenced. Ficoll-Paque density gradient centrifugation was used to isolate peripheral blood mononuclear cells. Before DNA extraction, CD4+ and CD8+ T cells were sorted by FACS or by magnetic beads. Genomic DNA was used as template for profiling of TCR beta VDJ combinations and CDR3 sequences. An Illumina HiSeq 2000 was used for TCR repertoire sequencing. In the authors' own workflow: TRBV/TRBJ rearrangement plots, CDR3 size and DJ length profiles, and Simpson's diversity index were used to evaluate the repertoires. The immunodominant clone was defined as the most abundant DNA sequence in deep sequencing data. CDR3 amino acid sequences were screened for sharing across subjects and were compared with published repertoires and the VDJdb database. TCRdb itself trimmed the public reads at Q25 with fastp, ran MiXCR and retained productive beta chains. When rows share a CDR3 protein, they turn into one entry using the most common DNA and genes. TCRdb assigned the V and J calls; the authors' analysis was not used. A total of approximately 200,000 distinct CDR3 sequences appear in this sample, approximately 52% of them only once. The top ten constitute approximately 15% of the sample.

Points the paper makes about the study in general: Around 30 CD8+ CDR3 sequences were shared between patients and controls but appeared highly expressed in patients and within their immunodominant clones. No significant difference in CD8+ Simpson's diversity was found between patients and healthy controls (P=0.060).

The source of this sequence is a human donor in good health, serving as a control. The sequencing sample was made of sorted CD4+, CD8+, or CD8+CD57+ T cells (not recorded which) from PBMCs. Recombination connected TRBV9 to TRBJ2-7; 8 central nucleotides agree with TRBD1. In nucleotide form, the sequence is TGTGCCAGCAGCCCTTGGGACAGGACTTACGAGCAGTACTTC. Its product reads: CASSPWDRTYEQYF. This CDR3, with the reference TRBV9 and TRBJ2-7 proteins standing in past its ends, gives the full variable domain DSGVTQTPKHLITATGQRVTLRCSPRSGDLSVYWYQQSLDQGLQFLIQYYNGEERAKGNILERFSAQQFPDLHSELNLSSLELGDSALYFCASSPWDRTYEQYFGPGTRLTVT.